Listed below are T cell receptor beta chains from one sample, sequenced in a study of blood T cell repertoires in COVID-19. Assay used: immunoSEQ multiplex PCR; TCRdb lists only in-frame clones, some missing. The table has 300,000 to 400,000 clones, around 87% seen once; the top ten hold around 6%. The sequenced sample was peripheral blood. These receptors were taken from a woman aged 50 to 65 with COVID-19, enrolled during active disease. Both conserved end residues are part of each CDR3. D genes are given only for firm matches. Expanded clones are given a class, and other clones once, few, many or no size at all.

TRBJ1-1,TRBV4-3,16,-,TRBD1,TGCGCCAGCAGCCAGGGGACAGGGGGCGTCTACACTGAAGCTTTCTTT,CASSQGTGGVYTEAFF
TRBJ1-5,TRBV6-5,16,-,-,TGTGCCAGCAGTTCCCGTCCTACTACTAGCAATCAGCCCCAGCATTTT,CASSSRPTTSNQPQHF
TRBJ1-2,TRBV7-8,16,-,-,TGTGCCAGCAGCGGCTCAAGCCACAGGGACGACTATGGCTACACCTTC,CASSGSSHRDDYGYTF
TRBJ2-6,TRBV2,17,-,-,TGTGCCAGCAGACGACAGGGAGGAACTTATGGGGCCAACGTCCTGACTTTC,CASRRQGGTYGANVLTF
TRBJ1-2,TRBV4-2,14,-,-,TGTGCCAGCAGCCAAGATGTTAATAACTATGGCTACACCTTC,CASSQDVNNYGYTF
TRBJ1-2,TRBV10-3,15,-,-,TGTGCCATCAGTGAGTCTGGGGGCGCGTCCTATGGCTACACCTTC,CAISESGGASYGYTF
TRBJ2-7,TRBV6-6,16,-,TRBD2,TGTGCCAGCAGCTACGGTCTAGCGGGAGGATTCTACGAGCAGTACTTC,CASSYGLAGGFYEQYF
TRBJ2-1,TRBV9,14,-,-,TGTGCCAGCAGCGCCGCGGGGACTTACAATGAGCAGTTCTTC,CASSAAGTYNEQFF
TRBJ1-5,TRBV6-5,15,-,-,TGTGCCAGCAGTCGAGGGGGATCGAGCAATCAGCCCCAGCATTTT,CASSRGGSSNQPQHF
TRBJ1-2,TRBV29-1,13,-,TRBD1,TGCAGCGTAGCGGGACAGGGGTACTATGGCTACACCTTC,CSVAGQGYYGYTF
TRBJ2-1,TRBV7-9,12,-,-,TGTGCCAGCAGTCGGACTTACAATGAGCAGTTCTTC,CASSRTYNEQFF
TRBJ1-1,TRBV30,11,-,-,TGTGCCTGGAGTGGGCAGGGTGAAGCTTTCTTT,CAWSGQGEAFF
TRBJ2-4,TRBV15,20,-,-,TGTGCCACCAGAAAGAGATCTTCGGGTAAGAGAGTATTGGAGGAAAACATTCAGTACTTC,CATRKRSSGKRVLEENIQYF
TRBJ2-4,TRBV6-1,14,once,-,TGTGCCAGCAGTGAAATGGGCCACCTAAACATTCAGTACTTC,CASSEMGHLNIQYF
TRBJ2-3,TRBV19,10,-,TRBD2,TGTGCCAGCCGGGGGGGGACGCAGTATTTT,CASRGGTQYF
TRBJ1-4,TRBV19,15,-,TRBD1,TGTGCCAGTAAACCCCCAGGGACAGGAATGAGAAAACTGTTTTTT,CASKPPGTGMRKLFF
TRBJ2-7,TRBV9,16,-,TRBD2,TGTGCCAGCAGCGGGCTCACGGCGGGAGGGGCCTACGAGCAGTACTTC,CASSGLTAGGAYEQYF
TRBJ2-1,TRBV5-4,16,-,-,TGTGCCAGCAGCTTGGGGGCCTCCCTGTCGTACAATGAGCAGTTCTTC,CASSLGASLSYNEQFF
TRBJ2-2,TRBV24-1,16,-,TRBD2,TGTGCCACCAGTGATTCATTGACTAGCGGGACCGGGGAGCTGTTTTTT,CATSDSLTSGTGELFF
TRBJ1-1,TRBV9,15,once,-,TGTGCCAGCAGCGTAGCCGCAGGGAGGGACACTGAAGCTTTCTTT,CASSVAAGRDTEAFF
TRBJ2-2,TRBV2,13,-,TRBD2,TGTGCCGGTAGCGGGAGAAGTTTCAGGGAGCTGTTTTTT,CAGSGRSFRELFF
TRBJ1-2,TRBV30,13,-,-,TGTGCCTGGAGCCCAGTGAGAACCGGGTGGTGTGCCTTC,CAWSPVRTGWCAF
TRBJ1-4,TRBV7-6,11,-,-,TGTGCCAGCAGCTTGATAGAACAACTGTTTTTT,CASSLIEQLFF
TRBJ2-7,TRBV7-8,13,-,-,TGTGCCAGCAGCTTAGACGGGAGCCTCGAGCAGTACTTC,CASSLDGSLEQYF
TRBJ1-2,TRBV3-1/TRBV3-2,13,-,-,TGTGCCAGCAGCCAGCCCGGGGGTTATGGCTACACCTTC,CASSQPGGYGYTF
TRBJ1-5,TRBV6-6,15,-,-,TGTGCCAGCAGTTACTCGCAGGGGTTGGATCAGCCCCAGCATTTT,CASSYSQGLDQPQHF
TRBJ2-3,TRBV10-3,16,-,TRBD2,TGTGCCATCAGTGACGAACTAGCGGCTAGCACAGATACGCAGTATTTT,CAISDELAASTDTQYF
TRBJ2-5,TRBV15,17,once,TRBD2,TGTGCCACCAGCAGCCCCGGGAGCGGGAGGGCCCAAGAGACCCAGTACTTC,CATSSPGSGRAQETQYF
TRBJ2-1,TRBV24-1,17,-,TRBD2,TGTGCCACCAGTGATTTTCCGGGGAGCGGGAGGGACAATGAGCAGTTCTTC,CATSDFPGSGRDNEQFF
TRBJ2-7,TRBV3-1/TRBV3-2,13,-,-,TGTGCCAGCAGCCTGCGGAGGGGCTACGAGCAGTACTTC,CASSLRRGYEQYF
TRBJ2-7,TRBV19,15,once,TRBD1,TGTGCCAGTAAACGCCTCGACAGGGACTCCTACGAGCAGTACTTC,CASKRLDRDSYEQYF
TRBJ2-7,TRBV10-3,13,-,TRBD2,TGTGCCATCAGTCATGGGGAGGGCTACGAGCAGTACTTC,CAISHGEGYEQYF
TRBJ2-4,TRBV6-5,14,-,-,TGTGCCAGCAGTCTAGCAGAGCCCAAAAACATTCAGTACTTC,CASSLAEPKNIQYF
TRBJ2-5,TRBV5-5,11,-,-,TGTGCCAGCAGCTGGGGGCAGACCCAGTACTTC,CASSWGQTQYF
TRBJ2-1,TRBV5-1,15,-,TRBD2,TGCGCCAGCTCCCCCGGCGGGAGCTCCTACAATGAGCAGTTCTTC,CASSPGGSSYNEQFF
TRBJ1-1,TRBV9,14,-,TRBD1,TGTGCCAGCAGCGGACGACAGGGAATCACTGAAGCTTTCTTT,CASSGRQGITEAFF
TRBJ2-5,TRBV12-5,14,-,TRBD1,TGTGCTAGTGGTTTCGGACAGGGCTGGCAGACCCAGTACTTC,CASGFGQGWQTQYF
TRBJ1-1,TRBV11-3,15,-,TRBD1,TGTGCCACTAAAGGGACAGGAGCCCGGGACACTGAAGCTTTCTTT,CATKGTGARDTEAFF
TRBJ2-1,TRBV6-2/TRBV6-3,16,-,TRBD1,TGTGCCAGCAGTTATCTCGGGACAGGGGGTAGGAATGAGCAGTTCTTC,CASSYLGTGGRNEQFF
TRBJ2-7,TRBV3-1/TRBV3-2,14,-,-,TGTGCCAGCAGCCAAATGACAGACTCCTACGAGCAGTACTTC,CASSQMTDSYEQYF
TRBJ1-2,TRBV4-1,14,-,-,TGCGCCAGCAGCCAAGACGGGGTGCCGCTCGGCTACACCTTC,CASSQDGVPLGYTF
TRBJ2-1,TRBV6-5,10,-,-,TGTGCCAGCACTCCGCTCAGGCAGTTCTTC,CASTPLRQFF
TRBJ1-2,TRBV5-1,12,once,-,TGCGCCAGCAGCCGGGACACCTATGGCTACACCTTC,CASSRDTYGYTF
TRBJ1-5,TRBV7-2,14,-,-,TGTGCCAGCAGCTTAGGGAGGGGCGGGGAGCCCCAGCATTTT,CASSLGRGGEPQHF
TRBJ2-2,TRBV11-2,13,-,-,TGTGCCAGCAGCTTCTCGAACACCGGGGAGCTGTTTTTT,CASSFSNTGELFF